This T cell receptor (beta chain) was recorded in a study of T cell changes during pregnancy in multiple sclerosis. Generated by immunoSEQ multiplex PCR, the TCRdb table keeps only in-frame clones and is missing some. This table holds about 75,000 clones, about 89% found once. Sequenced material: peripheral blood, taken in the first trimester of pregnancy. This receptor was identified in a female donor in good health, enrolled as a control in a pregnancy study.

CDR3 in amino acids: CASSVGQGMDSPLHF. The CDR3 nucleotides are TGTGCCAGCAGCGTAGGACAGGGTATGGATTCACCCCTCCACTTT. The V call is TRBV9, the J call TRBJ1-6; 7 nucleotides align to TRBD1. The CDR3 runs to 15 residues. Per the germline V gene, CDR1 is SGDLS and CDR2 is YYNGEE. J lost 8 bases, V lost 0 bases, and 5 bases had no gene match.